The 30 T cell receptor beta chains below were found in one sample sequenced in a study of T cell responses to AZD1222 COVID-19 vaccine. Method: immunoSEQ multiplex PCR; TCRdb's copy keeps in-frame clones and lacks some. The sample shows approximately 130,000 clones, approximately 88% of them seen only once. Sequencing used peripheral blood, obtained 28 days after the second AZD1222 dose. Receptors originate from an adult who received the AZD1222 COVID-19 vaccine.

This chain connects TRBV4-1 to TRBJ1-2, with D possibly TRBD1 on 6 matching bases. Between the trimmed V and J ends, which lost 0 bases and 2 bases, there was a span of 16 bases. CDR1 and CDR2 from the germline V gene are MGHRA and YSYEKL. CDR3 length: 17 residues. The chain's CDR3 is CASSQDGGGRGNYGYTF. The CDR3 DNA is TGCGCCAGCAGCCAAGATGGGGGGGGGCGCGGGAACTATGGCTACACCTTC.

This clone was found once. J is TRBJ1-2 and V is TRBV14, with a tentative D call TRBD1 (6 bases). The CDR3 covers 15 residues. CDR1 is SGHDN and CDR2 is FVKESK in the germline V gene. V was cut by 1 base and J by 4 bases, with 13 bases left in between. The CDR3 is CASSQVQSGVYGYTF. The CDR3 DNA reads TGTGCCAGCAGCCAAGTACAATCAGGGGTCTATGGCTACACCTTC.

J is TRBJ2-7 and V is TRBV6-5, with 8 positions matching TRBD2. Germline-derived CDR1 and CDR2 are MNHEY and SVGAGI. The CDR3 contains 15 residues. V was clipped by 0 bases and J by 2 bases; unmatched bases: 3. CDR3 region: CASSYSGTRAYEQYF. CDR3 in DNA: TGTGCCAGCAGTTACTCGGGGACTAGGGCCTACGAGCAGTACTTC.

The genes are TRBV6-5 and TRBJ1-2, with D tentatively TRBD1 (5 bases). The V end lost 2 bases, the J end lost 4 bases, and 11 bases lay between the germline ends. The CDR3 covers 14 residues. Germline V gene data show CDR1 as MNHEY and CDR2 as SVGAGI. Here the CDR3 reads CASSYADTIYGYTF. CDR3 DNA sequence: TGTGCCAGCAGTTACGCGGACACGATCTATGGCTACACCTTC.

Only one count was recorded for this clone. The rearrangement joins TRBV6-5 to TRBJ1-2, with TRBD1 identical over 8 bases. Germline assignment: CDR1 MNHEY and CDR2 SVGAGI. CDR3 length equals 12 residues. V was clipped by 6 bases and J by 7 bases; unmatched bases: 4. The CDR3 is CASSHTGGGYTF. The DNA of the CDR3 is TGTGCCAGCAGCCATACAGGGGGTGGCTACACCTTC.

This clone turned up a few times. The DNA for the CDR3 is TGTGCCAGTAGCCCCCCGGCCGGGCGCTGGCAGCCCCAGCATTTT. Protein: CASSPPAGRWQPQHF. V is TRBV19 and J is TRBJ1-5; unclear D gene. V was trimmed by 6 bases and J by 7 bases, leaving 19 bases between them. The CDR3 extends over 15 amino acids. Germline V CDR1 and CDR2: LNHDA, SQIVND (reference sequence).

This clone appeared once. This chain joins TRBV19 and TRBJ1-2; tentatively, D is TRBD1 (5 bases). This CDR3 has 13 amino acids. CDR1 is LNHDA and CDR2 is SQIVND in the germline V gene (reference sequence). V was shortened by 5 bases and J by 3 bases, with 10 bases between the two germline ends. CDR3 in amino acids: CASSVLTDYGYTF. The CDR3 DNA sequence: TGTGCCAGTAGTGTCTTGACAGACTATGGCTACACCTTC.

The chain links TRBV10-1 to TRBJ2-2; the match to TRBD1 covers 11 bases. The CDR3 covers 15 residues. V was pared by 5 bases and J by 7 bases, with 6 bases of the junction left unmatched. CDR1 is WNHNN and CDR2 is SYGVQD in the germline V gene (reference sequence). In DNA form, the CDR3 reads TGCGCCAGCAGTCTGGGACAGGGGGTGGTCGGGGAGCTGTTTTTT. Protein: CASSLGQGVVGELFF.

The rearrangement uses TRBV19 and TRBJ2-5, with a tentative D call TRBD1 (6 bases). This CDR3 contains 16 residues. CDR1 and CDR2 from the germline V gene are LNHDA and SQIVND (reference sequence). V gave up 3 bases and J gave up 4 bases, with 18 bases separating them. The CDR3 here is CASSMTDRPGRETQYF. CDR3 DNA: TGTGCCAGTAGTATGACCGACAGGCCTGGCCGAGAGACCCAGTACTTC.

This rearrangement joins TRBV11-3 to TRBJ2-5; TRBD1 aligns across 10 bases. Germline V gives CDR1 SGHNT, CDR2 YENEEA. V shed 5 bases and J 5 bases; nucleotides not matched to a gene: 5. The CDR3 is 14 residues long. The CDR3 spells CASSPGTGVETQYF. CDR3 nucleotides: TGTGCCAGCAGCCCCGGGACAGGGGTGGAGACCCAGTACTTC.

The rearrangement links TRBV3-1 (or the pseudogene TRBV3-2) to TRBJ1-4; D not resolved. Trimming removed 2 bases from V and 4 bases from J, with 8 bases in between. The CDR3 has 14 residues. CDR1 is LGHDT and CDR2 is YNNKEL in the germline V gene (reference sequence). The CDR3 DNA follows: TGTGCCAGCAGCCAATCAACATTTAATGAAAAACTGTTTTTT. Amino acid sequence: CASSQSTFNEKLFF.

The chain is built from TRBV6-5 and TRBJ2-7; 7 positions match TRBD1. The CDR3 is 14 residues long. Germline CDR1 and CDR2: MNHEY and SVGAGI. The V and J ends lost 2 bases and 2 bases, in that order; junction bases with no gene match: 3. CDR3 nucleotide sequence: TGTGCCAGCAGTTACGTGAGGGGGCCCTACGAGCAGTACTTC. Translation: CASSYVRGPYEQYF.

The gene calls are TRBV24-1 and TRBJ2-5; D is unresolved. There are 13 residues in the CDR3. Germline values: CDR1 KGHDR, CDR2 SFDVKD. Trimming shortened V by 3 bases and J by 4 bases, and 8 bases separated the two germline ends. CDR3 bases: TGTGCCACCAGTGATGGCGGCGCAGAGACCCAGTACTTC. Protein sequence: CATSDGGAETQYF.

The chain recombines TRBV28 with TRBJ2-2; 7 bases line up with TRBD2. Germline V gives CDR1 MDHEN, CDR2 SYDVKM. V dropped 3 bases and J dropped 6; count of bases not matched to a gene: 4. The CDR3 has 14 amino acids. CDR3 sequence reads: CASSFEGGAGELFF. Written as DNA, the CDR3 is TGTGCCAGCAGTTTTGAGGGAGGGGCCGGGGAGCTGTTTTTT.

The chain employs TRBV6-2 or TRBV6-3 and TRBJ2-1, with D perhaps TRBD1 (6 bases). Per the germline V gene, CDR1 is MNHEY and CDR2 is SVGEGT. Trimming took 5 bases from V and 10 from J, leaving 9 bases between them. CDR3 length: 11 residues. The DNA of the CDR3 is TGTGCCAGCAGTAGGGGGTTGGAGCAGTTCTTC. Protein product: CASSRGLEQFF.

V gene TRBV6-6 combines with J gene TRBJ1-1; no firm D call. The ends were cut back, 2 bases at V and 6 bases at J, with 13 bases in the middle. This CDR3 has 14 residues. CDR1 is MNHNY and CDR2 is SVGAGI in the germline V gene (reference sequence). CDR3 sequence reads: CASSYRRVGAEAFF. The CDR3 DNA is TGTGCCAGCAGTTACCGTAGGGTAGGCGCTGAAGCTTTCTTT.

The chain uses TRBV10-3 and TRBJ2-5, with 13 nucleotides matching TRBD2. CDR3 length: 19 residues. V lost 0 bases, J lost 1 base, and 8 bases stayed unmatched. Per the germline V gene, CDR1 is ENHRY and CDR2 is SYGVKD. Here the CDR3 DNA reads TGTGCCATCAGTGAGTCCCCGGGACTAGCGGGAAGGGGCCAAGAGACCCAGTACTTC. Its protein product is CAISESPGLAGRGQETQYF.

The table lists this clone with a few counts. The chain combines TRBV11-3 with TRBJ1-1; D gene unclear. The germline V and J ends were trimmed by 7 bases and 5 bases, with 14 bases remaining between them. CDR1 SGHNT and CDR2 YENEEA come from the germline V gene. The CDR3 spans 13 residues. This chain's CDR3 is CASTRSIGTEAFF. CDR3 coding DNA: TGTGCCAGCACTCGTTCTATCGGAACTGAAGCTTTCTTT.

CDR3 coding DNA: TGTGCCAGCTCACCCCAGGGGGTTACTAGCACAGATACGCAGTATTTT. It translates to CASSPQGVTSTDTQYF. This chain links TRBV18 with TRBJ2-3; 7 positions agree with TRBD1. J lost 0 bases, V lost 3 bases, and 6 bases had no gene match. From germline, CDR1 is KGHSH and CDR2 LQKENI. The length of the CDR3 is 16 residues.

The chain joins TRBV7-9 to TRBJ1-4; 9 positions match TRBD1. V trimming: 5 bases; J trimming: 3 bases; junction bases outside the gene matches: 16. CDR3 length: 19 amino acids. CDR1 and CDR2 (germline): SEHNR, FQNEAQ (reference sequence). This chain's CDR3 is CASSLRQGETLRPNEKLFF. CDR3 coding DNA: TGTGCCAGCAGCCTAAGACAGGGGGAGACTCTACGGCCTAATGAAAAACTGTTTTTT.

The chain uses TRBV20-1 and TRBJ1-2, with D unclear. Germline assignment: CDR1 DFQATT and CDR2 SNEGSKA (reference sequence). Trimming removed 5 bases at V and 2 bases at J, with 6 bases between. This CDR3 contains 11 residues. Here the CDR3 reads CSAPPNYGYTF. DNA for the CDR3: TGCAGTGCTCCCCCCAACTATGGCTACACCTTC.

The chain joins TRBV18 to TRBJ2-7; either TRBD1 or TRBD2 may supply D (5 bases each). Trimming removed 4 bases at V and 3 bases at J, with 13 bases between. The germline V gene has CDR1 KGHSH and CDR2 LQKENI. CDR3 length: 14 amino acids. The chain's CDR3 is CASSLSGTLYEQYF. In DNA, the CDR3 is TGTGCCAGCTCACTCTCCGGGACCCTCTACGAGCAGTACTTC.

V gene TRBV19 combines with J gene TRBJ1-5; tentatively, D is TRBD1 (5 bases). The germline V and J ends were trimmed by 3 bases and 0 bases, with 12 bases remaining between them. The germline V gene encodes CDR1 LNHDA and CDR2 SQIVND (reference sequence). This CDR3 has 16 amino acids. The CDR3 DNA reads TGTGCCAGTAGTATTGTAGGGACTCATAGCAATCAGCCCCAGCATTTT. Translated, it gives CASSIVGTHSNQPQHF.

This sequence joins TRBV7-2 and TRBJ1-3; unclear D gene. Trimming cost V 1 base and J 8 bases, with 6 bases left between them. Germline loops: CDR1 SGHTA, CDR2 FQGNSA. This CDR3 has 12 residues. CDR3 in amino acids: CASSLVADTIYF. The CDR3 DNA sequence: TGTGCCAGCAGCTTAGTGGCAGACACCATATATTTT.

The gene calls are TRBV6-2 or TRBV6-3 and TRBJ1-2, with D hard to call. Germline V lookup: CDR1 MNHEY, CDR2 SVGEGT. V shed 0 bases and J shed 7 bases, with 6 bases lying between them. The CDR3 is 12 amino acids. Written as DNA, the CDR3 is TGTGCCAGCAGTTACTCAGGAGTTGGCTACACCTTC. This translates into CASSYSGVGYTF.

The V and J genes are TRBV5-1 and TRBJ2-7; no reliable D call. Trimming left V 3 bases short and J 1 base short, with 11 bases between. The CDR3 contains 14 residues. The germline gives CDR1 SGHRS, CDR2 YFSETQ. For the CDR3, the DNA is TGCGCCAGCAGCTCTAGAACCCCGTCCTACGAGCAGTACTTC. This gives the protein CASSSRTPSYEQYF.

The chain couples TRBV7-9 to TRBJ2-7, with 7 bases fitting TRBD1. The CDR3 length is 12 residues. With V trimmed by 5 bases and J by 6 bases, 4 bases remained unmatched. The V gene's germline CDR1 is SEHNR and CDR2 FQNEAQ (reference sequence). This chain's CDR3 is CASSTGASEQYF. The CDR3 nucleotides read TGTGCCAGCAGCACAGGGGCAAGCGAGCAGTACTTC.

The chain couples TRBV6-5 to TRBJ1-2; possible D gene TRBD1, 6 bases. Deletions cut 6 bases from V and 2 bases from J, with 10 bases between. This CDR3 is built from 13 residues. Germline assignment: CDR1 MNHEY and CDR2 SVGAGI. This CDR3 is CASRTGRNYGYTF. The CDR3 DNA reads TGTGCCAGCAGAACAGGGAGGAACTATGGCTACACCTTC.

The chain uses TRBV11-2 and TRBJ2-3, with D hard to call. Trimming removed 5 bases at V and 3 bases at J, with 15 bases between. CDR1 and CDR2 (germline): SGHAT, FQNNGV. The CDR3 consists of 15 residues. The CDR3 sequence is CASSPAGSGTDTQYF. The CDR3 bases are TGTGCCAGCAGCCCGGCAGGTAGTGGGACAGATACGCAGTATTTT.

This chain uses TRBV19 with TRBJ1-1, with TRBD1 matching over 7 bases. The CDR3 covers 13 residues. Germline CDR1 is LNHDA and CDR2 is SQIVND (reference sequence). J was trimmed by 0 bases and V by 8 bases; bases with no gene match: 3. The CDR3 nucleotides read TGTGCCAGTCGGGGACAGCTGAACACTGAAGCTTTCTTT. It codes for CASRGQLNTEAFF.